Sequencing of this TCR beta chain was carried out in a study of blood T cell repertoires in COVID-19 (dated by TCRdb to 2018 to 2021). Looking at the study overall: Samples covering the acute and convalescent phases of COVID-19 were provided by collaborators in the United States, Italy and Spain. The dataset comprised deeply sampled blood TCRbeta repertoires from subjects exposed to, actively infected with, or recovered from COVID-19. Nearly every sample came with metadata listing a de-identified subject ID, COVID-19 status, age in years and sex. HLA class I and class II types, where available, came from metadata supplied by the sample provider rather than from assay-based typing. The repertoires were made available in a free public database intended to serve as a resource for research on the immune response to SARS-CoV-2. The material from the prospective study consisted of cDNA or gDNA derived from T cells, B-cell-depleted T cells, or PBMCs. The samples were drawn from two sources: the first 160 participants of the ongoing ImmuneRACE study, and over 950 subjects contributed by 6 global collaborators.

The collaborating institutions used their own protocols to collect whole blood in K2EDTA tubes. Collaborator samples were shipped for TCRbeta analysis as frozen whole blood, isolated PBMCs, or DNA extracted from either sample type. The germline V gene specifies SQVTM as CDR1 and ANQGSEA as CDR2. From cysteine to phenylalanine, the CDR3 is 13 amino acids long. Only CDR3 DNA remains: 39 bases, in frame from the first base. TCRbeta CDR3 regions were amplified from genomic DNA by means of the immunoSEQ Assay, a bias-controlled multiplex PCR. Regarding the original processing steps: Within the assay, amplification of reference gene primers was used to estimate how many nucleated cells each sample contained. Sequence reads were collapsed and filtered to measure the absolute abundance of every unique TCRbeta CDR3 rearrangement. For each sample, productive Simpson clonality was calculated by taking the square root of Simpson's diversity index across productive rearrangements. Here the immuneACCESS table is served through TCRdb, limited to in-frame sequences with V and J called. Missing clones are a known gap in these copies; in checked studies unresolved V genes cover under half, and the rest lacks a known reason. The V and J calls and the clone size are those of that table, but D and trimming were determined from the DNA. Here the sample has roughly 360,000 clones; 70% to 85% occur a single time. In total, the top ten clones hold roughly 1.2% of the sample.

Results the study describes overall, beyond this receptor: The amount of clinical and demographic metadata varied by source and participant and was provided uncurated.

This clone was picked up one time. No cognate antigen has been identified for it. The germline gene is not matched at one end of the junction; a read error may be the cause. The specimen was peripheral blood. This receptor was identified in a human donor with acute or convalescent COVID-19. The donor label of this sample is uncertain. Recombination linked TRBV29-1 to TRBJ1-2; TRBD1 might be the D gene, on 5 matching bases. The CDR3 region: CSVEGRGVYGYTF. The nucleotide sequence is given as TGCAGCGTGGAAGGGAGGGGCGTGTATGGCTACACCTTC.